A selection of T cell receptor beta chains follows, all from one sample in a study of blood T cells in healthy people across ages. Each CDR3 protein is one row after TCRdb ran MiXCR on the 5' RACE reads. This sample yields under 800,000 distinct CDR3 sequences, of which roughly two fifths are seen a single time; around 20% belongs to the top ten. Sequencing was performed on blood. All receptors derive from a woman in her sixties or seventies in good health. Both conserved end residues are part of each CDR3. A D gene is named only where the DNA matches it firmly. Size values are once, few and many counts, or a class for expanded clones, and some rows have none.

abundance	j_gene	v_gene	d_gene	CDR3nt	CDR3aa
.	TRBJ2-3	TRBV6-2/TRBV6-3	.	TGTGCCAGCAGTTACTCGGGCGGAAGAAGCACAGATACGCAGTATTTT	CASSYSGGRSTDTQYF
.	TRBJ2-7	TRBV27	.	TGTGCCAGCAGTTTAATCGCCGGACTCTCCTACGAGCAGTACTTC	CASSLIAGLSYEQYF
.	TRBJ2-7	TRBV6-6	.	TGTGCCAGCAGTCCGGGGGTCACCCACTACGAGCAGTACTTC	CASSPGVTHYEQYF
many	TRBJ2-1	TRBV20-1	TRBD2	TGCAGTGCCGGGGGGGCTCTCTACAATGAGCAGTTCTTC	CSAGGALYNEQFF
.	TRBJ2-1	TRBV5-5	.	TGTGCCAGCAGCTTGTTAGGAGATTTCTACGACAATGAGCGGTTCTTC	CASSLLGDFYDNERFF
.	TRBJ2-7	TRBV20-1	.	TGCAGTGTTAGCTCTCCGGGTTACGAGCAGTACTTC	CSVSSPGYEQYF
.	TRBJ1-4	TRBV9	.	TGTGCCAGCAGCGTAGAAGGGGAGCCTAATGAAAAACTGTTTTTT	CASSVEGEPNEKLFF
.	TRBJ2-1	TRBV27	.	TGTGCCAGCAGTTTATCGCGTCTCAGTGAGCAGTTCTTC	CASSLSRLSEQFF
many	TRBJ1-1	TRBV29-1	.	TGCAGCGTTGAGGGGTCAGCCCGGAACACTGAAGCTTTCTTT	CSVEGSARNTEAFF
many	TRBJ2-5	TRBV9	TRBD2	TGTGCCAGCAGCGCGCGAGCGGGGGGGCCGGAAGAGACCCAGTACTTC	CASSARAGGPEETQYF
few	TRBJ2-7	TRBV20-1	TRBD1	TGCAGTGCTAGAGGTCGGGACAGCACCTACGAGCAGTACTTC	CSARGRDSTYEQYF
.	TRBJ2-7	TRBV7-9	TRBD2	TGTGCCAGCAGCTTTGGGGGGGGTGACGAAATCATCTACGAGCAGTACTTC	CASSFGGGDEIIYEQYF
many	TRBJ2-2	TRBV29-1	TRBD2	TGCAGCGCCACGATGAGGCTAGCGGGTTCGAACACCGGGGAGCTGTTTTTT	CSATMRLAGSNTGELFF
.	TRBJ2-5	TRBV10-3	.	TGTGCCATCGCCGTTAGCCAAGAGACCCAGTACTTC	CAIAVSQETQYF
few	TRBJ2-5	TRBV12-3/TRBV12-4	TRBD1	TGTGCCAGCAGGGGTCCGGGACAGGGGGCTGGAGAGACCCAGTACTTC	CASRGPGQGAGETQYF
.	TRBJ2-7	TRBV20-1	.	TGCAGTGCTAGAGACTTAAGCGGTTATCCCTACGAGCAGTACTTC	CSARDLSGYPYEQYF
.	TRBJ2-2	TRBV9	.	TGTGCCAGCAGCGTAGCACTAACGGAGGGCGGGGAGCTGTTTTTT	CASSVALTEGGELFF